This note documents a single T cell receptor (beta chain) sequence. Being one base from a much bigger clone, this may be a read error. V was clipped by 10 bases and J by 3 bases; unmatched bases: 2. The CDR3 runs 12 residues. Germline CDR1 and CDR2: LNHDA and SQIVND (reference sequence). This record comes from a study of cytomegalovirus exposure and HLA in healthy donors. Amplification used 60 Vbeta primers and 13 Jbeta primers. Some clones are missing from TCRdb's copy, which holds only in-frame ones; the method was immunoSEQ multiplex PCR. Here the sample spans about 190,000 clones, about 69% being singletons.

The sequence was collected from a man aged 25-45 years in good health and CMV-seropositive. Sequenced material: PBMCs. The V and J genes are TRBV19 and TRBJ2-7, with 11 bases identical to TRBD2. The CDR3 nucleotides are TGTGCCACCGGGACTAGCGGCTACGAGCAGTACTTC. It is translated as CATGTSGYEQYF.